The TCR beta chain described here comes from a study of T-cell memory formation after mild COVID-19. This clonotype was detected ten times or more. Its antigen is still unknown. The CDR3 spans 18 residues. Germline V gene lookup returns CDR1 SGHTA and CDR2 FQGTGA. Trimming took off 4 bases at V and 5 bases at J, with 24 bases between the two ends. Findings and caveats of the study: Whereas later expanders leaned CD4+, clones contracting day 15 to 85 showed a balanced CD4/CD8 makeup.

TCRdb recomputed calls from the 5' RACE reads with MiXCR, one row per CDR3 protein. The sample yields roughly 89,000 distinct CDR3 sequences, roughly 16% seen once. The sample comprised PBMCs or a T cell subset sorted from them (not recorded which). The chain combines TRBV7-3 with TRBJ1-5; D may be TRBD1 (6 bases). This receptor was identified in a man in his late teens or twenties who had mild COVID-19 (a few samples of this study predate the infection). Cell type and time point are not known. The CDR3 DNA reads TGTGCCAGCAGCTCGCCGGGGGCGGTGGAAAAAGAATATCAGCCCCAGCATTTT. It yields the protein CASSSPGAVEKEYQPQHF.